Each of the 29 T cell receptor beta chains below was sequenced from the same sample in a study of OX40 agonist ivuxolimab in advanced cancers. Some clones are missing from TCRdb's copy, which holds only in-frame ones; the method was immunoSEQ multiplex PCR. The data show under 9,500 clones, with around 90% seen just once and about 16% held by the top ten. Sequenced here: CD4+ or CD8+ T cells sorted from blood, sampled in a trial of the OX40 agonist ivuxolimab. The receptors were sampled from an adult with an advanced solid tumor such as melanoma, head and neck, liver or kidney cancer.

The rearrangement links TRBV18 to TRBJ2-6; a possible D gene is TRBD1 (5 bases). V was pared by 4 bases and J by 2 bases, with 18 bases between. CDR1 and CDR2 (germline): KGHSH, LQKENI. This CDR3 is built from 18 residues. The CDR3 DNA sequence: TGTGCCAGCTCACGCTGGCAGGGTGATGAGGCTGGGGCCAACGTCCTGACTTTC. The encoded protein is CASSRWQGDEAGANVLTF.

This clone has just one count. The chain carries TRBV11-2 and TRBJ1-1, with D uncertain. The CDR3 spans 13 residues. Trimming pared 1 base from V and 0 bases from J, leaving 3 bases between. Germline V gene lookup returns CDR1 SGHAT and CDR2 FQNNGV. CDR3 residues: CASSLGVNTEAFF. CDR3 coding DNA: TGTGCCAGCAGCTTAGGAGTGAACACTGAAGCTTTCTTT.

In DNA form, the CDR3 reads TGTGCCAGCAGTTTATCAGGGGTAACCTACGAGCAGTACTTC. Its translation is CASSLSGVTYEQYF. This rearrangement joins TRBV27 to TRBJ2-7, with a possible D match to TRBD1 (5 bases). V gave up 0 bases and J gave up 2 bases, with 8 bases separating them. Germline CDR1 and CDR2: MNHEY and SMNVEV (reference sequence). The CDR3 has 14 amino acids.

CDR3 protein: CASTGGGIYTEAFF. The CDR3 bases are TGCGCCAGCACCGGGGGGGGGATATACACTGAAGCTTTCTTT. The chain couples TRBV5-1 to TRBJ1-1; a weak D match, TRBD1 (5 bases). V gave up 6 bases and J gave up 3 bases, with 15 bases separating them. This CDR3 is built from 14 residues. Germline-derived CDR1 and CDR2 are SGHRS and YFSETQ.

The V gene is TRBV6-4, the J gene TRBJ1-1; the D is unclear. Trimming stripped 4 bases from V and 7 bases from J, with 13 bases between. The CDR3 length is 13 residues. Germline V CDR1 and CDR2: MRHNA, SNTAGT. Written as DNA, the CDR3 is TGTGCCAGCAGTGCGGACGGAGCCCTTGAAGCTTTCTTT. This encodes CASSADGALEAFF.

Details on this clone: The junction differs from germline at one of its ends, possibly a read error. This chain connects TRBV29-1 to TRBJ2-2; a weak D match, TRBD2 (5 bases). The CDR3 is 11 amino acids. CDR1 and CDR2 (germline): SQVTM, ANQGSEA. This chain's CDR3 is CSVNRSRGAVF. The CDR3 nucleotides are TGCAGCGTTAATAGGAGCCGGGGAGCTGTTTTT.

V is TRBV5-1 and J is TRBJ2-1; D may be TRBD1 (5 bases). Trimming shortened V by 3 bases and J by 3 bases, and 16 bases separated the two germline ends. CDR3 size: 16 residues. Germline-derived CDR1 and CDR2 are SGHRS and YFSETQ. The CDR3, as DNA: TGCGCCAGCAGCTGGGGTGCCCTGGACATCTACAATGAGCAGTTCTTC. Residues: CASSWGALDIYNEQFF.

The V gene is TRBV19, the J gene TRBJ2-7; perhaps TRBD2 as D (6 bases). V lost 5 bases to trimming and J lost 4 bases, with 18 bases between them. This CDR3 region has 15 residues. From germline, CDR1 is LNHDA and CDR2 SQIVND (reference sequence). This CDR3 reads CASSPFGGETYEQYF. Written as DNA, the CDR3 is TGTGCCAGTAGTCCCTTTGGCGGGGAGACTTACGAGCAGTACTTC.

This rearrangement joins TRBV27 to TRBJ1-2; 9 bases match TRBD1. Germline V gene sequence: CDR1 MNHEY, CDR2 SMNVEV (reference sequence). The CDR3 consists of 14 residues. J was trimmed by 2 bases and V by 5 bases; bases with no gene match: 3. CDR3 residues: CASSPGQGNYGYTF. The CDR3 region has the DNA TGTGCCAGCAGTCCCGGACAGGGGAACTATGGCTACACCTTC.

This clone rates as medium-sized. The rearrangement links TRBV27 to TRBJ1-1; no clear D gene. Trimming took 2 bases from V and 2 from J, leaving 6 bases between them. The CDR3 is 13 residues long. Looked up from germline, CDR1 is MNHEY and CDR2 is SMNVEV (reference sequence). CDR3 protein: CASSLGENTEAFF. CDR3 DNA: TGTGCCAGCAGTTTAGGGGAAAACACTGAAGCTTTCTTT.

The chain uses TRBV19 and TRBJ2-3; TRBD1 is a possible D gene (5 bases). CDR1 is LNHDA, CDR2 SQIVND, per germline (reference sequence). V was shortened by 3 bases and J by 3 bases, with 13 bases between the two germline ends. This CDR3 contains 15 residues. CDR3 region: CASSIGALGTDTQYF. In DNA, the CDR3 is TGTGCCAGTAGTATTGGGGCCTTGGGGACAGATACGCAGTATTTT.

The chain combines TRBV2 with TRBJ2-1; 10 nucleotides match TRBD2. This CDR3 has 17 residues. V lost 6 bases and J lost 10; bases outside the gene matches: 18. CDR1 and CDR2 from the germline V gene are SNHLY and FYNNEI. The CDR3 nucleotides read TGTGCCAGCAGGGTAGGACTAGCGGTCGGGGCTCAAGAGGAGCAGTTCTTC. Translated: CASRVGLAVGAQEEQFF.

The chain joins TRBV11-2 to TRBJ2-5; D unclear. There are 15 residues in the CDR3. With 2 bases removed from V and 2 bases from J, the gap between germline ends came to 12 bases. The germline V gene has CDR1 SGHAT and CDR2 FQNNGV. In nucleotides, the CDR3 is TGTGCCAGCAGCTTAATCCCCTACGGACAAGAGACCCAGTACTTC. Its translation: CASSLIPYGQETQYF.

This CDR3 is CASSPGQDTGELFF. The CDR3 bases are TGTGCCAGCAGCCCTGGACAAGACACCGGGGAGCTGTTTTTT. This chain joins TRBV7-9 and TRBJ2-2; TRBD1 might be the D (5 bases). The length of the CDR3 is 14 residues. Between the trimmed V and J ends, which lost 5 bases and 3 bases, there was a span of 10 bases. Germline V gives CDR1 SEHNR, CDR2 FQNEAQ (reference sequence).

The CDR3 protein is CASSLMPGSYEQYF. CDR3 DNA sequence: TGTGCCAGCAGCTTAATGCCCGGGTCCTACGAGCAGTACTTC. The genes are TRBV7-2 and TRBJ2-7; D is undetermined. The germline V gene has CDR1 SGHTA and CDR2 FQGNSA. The V gene lost 2 bases and the J gene lost 1 base, with 9 bases spanning the gap. CDR3 length: 14 residues. The whole variable domain, remainder taken from reference TRBV7-2 and TRBJ2-7, is GAGVSQSPSNKVTEKGKDVELRCDPISGHTALYWYRQSLGQGLEFLIYFQGNSAPDKSGLPSDRFSAERTGGSVSTLTIQRTQQEDSAVYLCASSLMPGSYEQYFGPGTRLTVT.

The gene calls are TRBV27 and TRBJ2-5; unclear D gene. V lost 2 bases to trimming and J lost 1 base, with 11 bases between them. Per germline, CDR1 MNHEY and CDR2 SMNVEV (reference sequence). This CDR3 contains 15 residues. CDR3 in amino acids: CASSLLPRSQETQYF. In DNA form, the CDR3 reads TGTGCCAGCAGTTTACTCCCCAGGTCCCAAGAGACCCAGTACTTC.

The chain recombines TRBV27 with TRBJ2-1; D not resolved. The CDR3 contains 13 residues. The V and J ends lost 6 bases and 5 bases respectively, with 11 bases between them. CDR1 MNHEY and CDR2 SMNVEV come from the germline V gene (reference sequence). The CDR3 bases are TGTGCCAGCAGGCTAGACTGGAACAATGAGCAGTTCTTC. Its protein is CASRLDWNNEQFF.

The gene calls are TRBV4-1 and TRBJ1-2; 7 bases map to TRBD1. This CDR3 comprises 15 residues. Trimming cost V 4 bases and J 6 bases; bases outside gene matches: 11. Germline CDR1 is MGHRA and CDR2 is YSYEKL. This chain's CDR3 is CASSPWTGITNGYTF. The CDR3 nucleotides are TGCGCCAGCAGCCCCTGGACAGGAATAACCAATGGCTACACCTTC.

The chain is built from TRBV11-2 and TRBJ1-3; D might be TRBD1 (6 bases). Germline V gives CDR1 SGHAT, CDR2 FQNNGV. This CDR3 spans 16 amino acids. The V and J ends lost 0 bases and 2 bases respectively, with 11 bases between them. The CDR3 region has the DNA TGTGCCAGCAGCTTAGATCCACGGGGGCCTGGAAACACCATATATTTT. It specifies CASSLDPRGPGNTIYF. Combining the CDR3 with reference TRBV11-2 and TRBJ1-3 gives the whole variable domain EAGVAQSPRYKIIEKRQSVAFWCNPISGHATLYWYQQILGQGPKLLIQFQNNGVVDDSQLPKDRFSAERLKGVDSTLKIQPAKLEDSAVYLCASSLDPRGPGNTIYFGEGSWLTVV.

The chain combines TRBV28 with TRBJ1-4; D remains ambiguous. The length of the CDR3 is 13 residues. Germline CDR1 reads MDHEN; CDR2 reads SYDVKM. V lost 7 bases and J 7 bases, leaving 13 bases between the germline ends. In DNA, the CDR3 is TGTGCCAGCAATGCAGAAGAGGCTGAAAAACTGTTTTTT. Translating it yields CASNAEEAEKLFF.

The rearrangement links TRBV6-6 to TRBJ2-1; possibly TRBD1 for D (6 bases). The CDR3 loop spans 15 amino acids. Germline CDR1 reads MNHNY; CDR2 reads SVGAGI (reference sequence). Between the trimmed V and J ends, which lost 3 bases and 3 bases, there was a span of 12 bases. The CDR3 DNA follows: TGTGCCAGCAGTTATCAGGGGCAACACTACAATGAGCAGTTCTTC. This codes for CASSYQGQHYNEQFF.

The genes are TRBV6-5 and TRBJ1-2; D is possibly TRBD1 (5 bases). The CDR3 has 11 residues. Trimming cost V 10 bases and J 4 bases, with 10 bases left between them. Germline V gives CDR1 MNHEY, CDR2 SVGAGI. The CDR3: CATTDSYGYTF. The CDR3 DNA follows: TGTGCCACGACAGACAGCTATGGCTACACCTTC.

This chain connects TRBV6-5 to TRBJ2-5; D is unclear. This CDR3 is 15 amino acids long. V was cut by 7 bases and J by 1 base, with 16 bases left in between. The germline V gene encodes CDR1 MNHEY and CDR2 SVGAGI. Here the CDR3 reads CASNDGQGVQETQYF. CDR3 DNA sequence: TGTGCCAGCAATGATGGGCAAGGAGTCCAAGAGACCCAGTACTTC.

The genes are TRBV27 and TRBJ2-7, with 7 bases fitting TRBD1. The CDR3 extends over 11 amino acids. Germline CDR1 MNHEY, CDR2 SMNVEV (reference sequence). Trimming removed 6 bases from V and 6 bases from J; junction bases left unmatched: 2. CDR3: CASSTGVEQYF. The CDR3 DNA sequence: TGTGCCAGCAGCACAGGGGTCGAGCAGTACTTC.

The chain couples TRBV9 to TRBJ2-2; TRBD2 matches at 9 bases. Germline values: CDR1 SGDLS, CDR2 YYNGEE. The V and J ends lost 4 bases and 1 base, in that order; junction bases with no gene match: 5. CDR3 length: 16 residues. The DNA of the CDR3 is TGTGCCAGCAGCCATTCTAGCGGGGTGAACACCGGGGAGCTGTTTTTT. Translation gives CASSHSSGVNTGELFF.

The chain combines TRBV27 with TRBJ2-7, with 12 bases identical to TRBD2. V dropped 0 bases and J dropped 0; count of bases not matched to a gene: 3. The CDR3 contains 17 residues. The germline CDR1 and CDR2 sequences are MNHEY and SMNVEV (reference sequence). This CDR3 is CASSLSGLAGYSYEQYF. As DNA, the CDR3 is TGTGCCAGCAGTTTATCGGGACTAGCGGGTTACTCCTACGAGCAGTACTTC.

This sequence joins TRBV27 and TRBJ2-7; TRBD1 aligns across 8 bases. J gave up 2 bases and V 5 bases, and 5 bases lay outside the gene matches. Looked up from germline, CDR1 is MNHEY and CDR2 is SMNVEV (reference sequence). The CDR3 has 14 amino acids. Here the CDR3 reads CASSPTGVPYEQYF. Here the CDR3 DNA reads TGTGCCAGCAGTCCGACAGGGGTCCCCTACGAGCAGTACTTC.

The chain couples TRBV2 to TRBJ2-7; D is uncertain. V was trimmed by 7 bases and J by 0 bases, leaving 7 bases between them. CDR1 is SNHLY, CDR2 FYNNEI, per germline. This CDR3 region has 12 residues. The CDR3 reads CASIGGSYEQYF. As DNA, the CDR3 is TGTGCCAGCATAGGCGGCTCCTACGAGCAGTACTTC.

The chain recombines TRBV30 with TRBJ1-1; D remains ambiguous. The CDR3 spans 13 residues. Trimming removed 2 bases from V and 2 bases from J, with 9 bases in between. The germline V gene encodes CDR1 GTSNPN and CDR2 SVGIG (reference sequence). CDR3 sequence reads: CAWSPTANTEAFF. The CDR3 coding sequence is TGTGCCTGGAGTCCTACAGCAAACACTGAAGCTTTCTTT.